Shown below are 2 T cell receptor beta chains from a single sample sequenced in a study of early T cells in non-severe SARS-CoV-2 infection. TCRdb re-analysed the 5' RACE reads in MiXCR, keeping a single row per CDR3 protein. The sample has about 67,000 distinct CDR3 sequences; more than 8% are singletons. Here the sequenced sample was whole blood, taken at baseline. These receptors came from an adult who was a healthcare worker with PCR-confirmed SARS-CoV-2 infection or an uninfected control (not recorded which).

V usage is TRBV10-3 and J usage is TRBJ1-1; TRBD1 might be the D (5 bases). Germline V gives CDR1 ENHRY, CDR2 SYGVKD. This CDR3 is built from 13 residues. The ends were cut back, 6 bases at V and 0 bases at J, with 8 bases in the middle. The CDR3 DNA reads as TGTGCCATCAGCGAGGGGTTGAACACTGAAGCTTTCTTT. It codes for CAISEGLNTEAFF.

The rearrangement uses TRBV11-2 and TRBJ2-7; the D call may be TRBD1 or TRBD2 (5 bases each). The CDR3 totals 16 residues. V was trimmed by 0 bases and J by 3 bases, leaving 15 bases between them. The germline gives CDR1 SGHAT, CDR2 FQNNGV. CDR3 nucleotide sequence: TGTGCCAGCAGCTTAGACCGGGACGGCCAACACTACGAGCAGTACTTC. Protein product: CASSLDRDGQHYEQYF.